The entry below describes one T cell receptor (beta chain). Its target antigen remains unknown. No much larger clone is present one base from it, and per-base qualities are unavailable. These data originate in a study of shared clonotypes between healthy human individuals (dated by TCRdb to about 2020). Study-wide context: The cohort comprised a couple of women and three men aged 18 to 49 years. Leukapheresis yielded between about 0.85 and 10 billion PBMCs per donor. Libraries were prepared and TCR repertoires were sequenced by different laboratories using diverse techniques, in order to increase sequencing depth and limit assay-specific biases. For each donor, CD4 naive and CD4 memory were each run on three plates, CD8 naive on two plates, and CD8 memory on one plate. To estimate repertoire size and how much clonotype sharing occurs between individuals, the study deeply sequenced the blood TCR repertoires of a handful of healthy adults.

Using the deep immunoSEQ assay, multiplex PCR amplified TCR CDR3 regions from genomic DNA. For each cell subset, the extracted genomic DNA was distributed evenly across all wells of several immunoSEQ 96-well plates, and each plate served as one replicate. For sorted subsets, each replicate PCR was loaded with about 200 ng genomic DNA, equivalent to roughly 30,000 T cell genomes. The purified libraries were quantified using a Qubit 3.0 fluorometer, sized with a Bioanalyzer 2100, and then quantified again using the KAPA Library Quantification kit. Every immunoSEQ 96-well plate was sequenced on a dedicated single-read 150-cycle Illumina NextSeq 550 flow cell. The source study handled its data this way. Because only junctional sequences without quality scores were contained in the immunoSEQ output, filtering matching that applied to full-length reads could not be performed. Sequences were annotated with PyIR, a Python wrapper for IgBLAST v1.9, and V/J genes and CDR3 were assigned using IMGT germline references. Reads were filtered out if the reads had weak V/J assignments (E-value above 1e-6), no CDR3, stop codons, out-of-frame junctions, or ambiguous translated residues. V3J clonotypes were defined as sequences sharing an identical inferred V gene, J gene, and CDR3 amino acid sequence. To compute the percentage overlap between repertoires, the number of shared unique clonotypes was divided by the size of the smaller repertoire. Repertoire richness was assessed with RTK rarefaction, the Chao1 estimator, and Recon v2.1 estimates of unobserved clonotypes. Generation probabilities for all TCRbeta clonotypes obtained by the gDNA method from four donors were computed using OLGA. TCRdb took this table from immuneACCESS and kept in-frame rearrangements with V and J called. Such tables lack part of the clones; where checked against another copy, unresolved V genes explain under half of the gap, and the rest is unexplained. That table gives V, J and clone size, and the DNA gave D and trimming. Across this sample there are roughly 2,500,000 clones, with approximately 93% seen only once. Approximately 0.36% of the sample is taken by the ten largest.

The full study reports these points: Across four donors, approximately 4.9% of naive CD4, approximately 4% of naive CD8, about 2.3% of memory CD4, and 0.4% of memory CD8 clonotypes were shared. Incomplete sequencing was indicated by rarefaction of sorted-subset datasets, despite the large sequencing depth. Naive subsets generally had larger estimated clonotype richness than memory subsets did. Sampling was limited to blood, and TCR repertoires in tissue likely differ from TCR repertoires in blood. Clonotypes shared by all four sorted-subset donors showed higher generation probabilities than non-shared clonotypes. Pairwise subsampling indicated that sequencing depth was expected to affect the degree of clonotype sharing among donors. The genetic and exposure-history diversity represented was limited by the small number of donors.

Donors were healthy HIV-negative adults with no recently reported acute infections or vaccinations. Only Caucasian adults living in Nashville, Tennessee, USA were represented among the donors. Magnetic negative selection was used to enrich CD4+ T cells, after which naive cells were positively selected on CD45RA and the negative fraction became the memory subset. After blood collection by leukapheresis, PBMCs were isolated using Ficoll-Histopaque density gradient centrifugation and then cryopreserved in the vapor phase of liquid nitrogen. Analytical flow cytometry was used to check the purity and quantity of each magnetically sorted T cell population. Genomic DNA was isolated from every sorted fraction and measured by UV absorbance on a Nanodrop 2000c. Reading from cysteine to phenylalanine, the CDR3 counts 15 amino acids. Kept here is only the CDR3 DNA, which spans 45 bases and is read in frame from base 1. The trim is 6 bases for V and 3 bases for J, with a gap of 14 bases between the germline ends. Via the germline V gene, CDR1 is SNHLY and CDR2 FYNNEI.

The sequence was collected from a man aged 18 to 35 in good health. Some clones in this sample may be carry-over from other donors' samples. The chain employs TRBV2 and TRBJ2-2; the D region possibly corresponds to TRBD1 (7 bases align). Sequencing input: naive CD4+ T cells from PBMCs. The meaning of the sample's cell subset or site label: CD45RA+ positively selected. The DNA reads as follows: TGTGCCAGCAGAGCCGCCAGGGGGGACACCGGGGAGCTGTTTTTT. It encodes CASRAARGDTGELFF.